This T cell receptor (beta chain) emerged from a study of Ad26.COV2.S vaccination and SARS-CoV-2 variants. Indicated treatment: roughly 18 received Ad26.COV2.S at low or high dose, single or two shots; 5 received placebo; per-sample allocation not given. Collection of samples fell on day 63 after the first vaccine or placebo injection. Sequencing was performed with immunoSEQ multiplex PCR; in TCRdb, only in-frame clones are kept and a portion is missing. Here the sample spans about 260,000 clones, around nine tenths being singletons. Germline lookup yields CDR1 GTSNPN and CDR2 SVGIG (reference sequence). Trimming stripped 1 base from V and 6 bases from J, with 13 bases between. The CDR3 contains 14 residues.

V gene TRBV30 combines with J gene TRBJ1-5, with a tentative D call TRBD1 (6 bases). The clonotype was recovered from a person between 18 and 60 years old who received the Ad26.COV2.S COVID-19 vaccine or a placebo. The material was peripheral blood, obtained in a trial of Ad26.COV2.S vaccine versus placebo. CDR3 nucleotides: TGTGCCTGGAGTGGAGTAGGGGGAGGTCAGCCCCAGCATTTT. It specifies CAWSGVGGGQPQHF.